Listed below are T cell receptor beta chains from one sample, sequenced in a study of blood T cell repertoires in COVID-19. Produced via immunoSEQ multiplex PCR; TCRdb's table is partial and in-frame only. The table shows about 180,000 clones, with roughly 87% occurring only once. Sequenced material: peripheral blood. These receptors all stem from a young man who had recovered from COVID-19. The CDR3 runs from the conserved cysteine through the conserved F or W. D genes are given only for firm matches. A clone size is listed for some rows: how often the clone was seen (once, few, many), or a class if it is expanded.

D gene,J gene,V gene,CDR3 length,clone size,CDR3 protein,CDR3 DNA
TRBD1,TRBJ2-7,TRBV19,14,NA,CASSIAGQIYEQYF,TGTGCCAGTAGTATAGCGGGACAGATCTACGAGCAGTACTTC
NA,TRBJ1-1,TRBV6-1,12,NA,CASSPPGQGAFF,TGTGCCAGCAGTCCCCCAGGGCAGGGAGCTTTCTTT
TRBD2,TRBJ2-3,TRBV5-4,15,NA,CASSLAGGSRDTQYF,TGTGCCAGCAGCTTGGCTGGCGGGAGTCGAGATACGCAGTATTTT
NA,TRBJ1-5,TRBV6-2/TRBV6-3,13,NA,CASSPKNFQPQHF,TGTGCCAGCAGTCCAAAAAATTTCCAGCCCCAGCATTTT
NA,TRBJ1-5,TRBV2,15,NA,CASKGRFYSNQPQHF,TGTGCCAGCAAGGGGCGCTTTTATAGCAATCAGCCCCAGCATTTT
NA,TRBJ2-3,TRBV5-1,16,NA,CASSLAGDTSTDTQYF,TGCGCCAGCAGCTTGGCGGGGGATACTAGCACAGATACGCAGTATTTT
TRBD1,TRBJ2-2,TRBV6-6,13,once,CASRNRGPGELFF,TGTGCCAGCAGAAACAGGGGACCCGGGGAGCTGTTTTTT
NA,TRBJ2-6,TRBV6-4,16,NA,CASSDSKHSGANVLTF,TGTGCCAGCAGTGACTCGAAACACTCTGGGGCCAACGTCCTGACTTTC
NA,TRBJ2-4,TRBV6-2/TRBV6-3,17,NA,CASSYNGLTMAKNIQYF,TGTGCCAGCAGTTACAACGGACTGACTATGGCCAAAAACATTCAGTACTTC
NA,TRBJ2-7,TRBV4-2,11,NA,CASSYNYEQYF,TGTGCCAGCAGTTACAACTACGAGCAGTACTTC
NA,TRBJ2-3,TRBV19,13,NA,CASSMGPSDTQYF,TGTGCCAGTAGTATGGGGCCGTCAGATACGCAGTATTTT
NA,TRBJ2-5,TRBV6-2/TRBV6-3,15,NA,CASSTPGARGETQYF,TGTGCCAGCAGTACGCCGGGAGCCCGGGGAGAGACCCAGTACTTC
TRBD2,TRBJ2-1,TRBV10-3,15,NA,CAISESAGAGNEQFF,TGTGCCATCAGTGAGTCTGCGGGAGCGGGCAATGAGCAGTTCTTC
NA,TRBJ2-3,TRBV24-1,13,NA,CATSDGHTDTQYF,TGTGCCACCAGTGATGGGCACACAGATACGCAGTATTTT
NA,TRBJ2-3,TRBV27,13,NA,CASSPDRTHTQYF,TGTGCCAGCAGTCCTGACAGGACGCATACGCAGTATTTT
NA,TRBJ2-5,TRBV9,15,NA,CASSPNPGSQETQYF,TGTGCCAGCAGCCCTAATCCCGGTTCTCAAGAGACCCAGTACTTC
NA,TRBJ2-7,TRBV9,15,once,CASSVAGTSSYEQYF,TGTGCCAGCAGCGTAGCCGGCACTAGCAGCTACGAGCAGTACTTC